The next 23 T cell receptor beta chains were all read from a single sample in a study of shared clonotypes between healthy human individuals. The protocol was immunoSEQ multiplex PCR, while the TCRdb copy is restricted to in-frame clones and leaves out a portion. The sample lists about 1.1 million clones, approximately 77% occurring once. The specimen was memory CD4+ T cells from PBMCs. Subset of the sample: CD45RA-negative fraction. Source of these receptors: a man younger than 35 in good health. Some clones in this sample may be carry-over from other donors' samples.

This chain connects TRBV19 to TRBJ1-1; the match to TRBD1 covers 10 bases. From germline, CDR1 is LNHDA and CDR2 SQIVND (reference sequence). The CDR3 has 17 amino acids. J lost 0 bases, V lost 4 bases, and 8 bases had no gene match. Written as DNA, the CDR3 is TGTGCCAGTAGTAATGGGATGGGACAGGGGCTGAACACTGAAGCTTTCTTT. Translated: CASSNGMGQGLNTEAFF.

This chain's CDR3 is CASSPTAGSGQPQHF. Here the CDR3 DNA reads TGTGCCAGCAGCCCGACCGCAGGGTCTGGGCAGCCCCAGCATTTT. The chain combines TRBV7-2 with TRBJ1-5; the D gene is possibly TRBD1 (5 bases). There are 15 residues in the CDR3. V was shortened by 5 bases and J by 7 bases, with 18 bases between the two germline ends. The V gene's germline CDR1 is SGHTA and CDR2 FQGNSA.

The chain carries TRBV5-4 and TRBJ1-1, with 7 bases aligning to TRBD1. The length of the CDR3 is 14 residues. Looked up from germline, CDR1 is SGHNT and CDR2 is YYREEE (reference sequence). Trimming took 4 bases from V and 1 from J; bases not matched to a gene: 4. In DNA, the CDR3 is TGTGCCAGCAGCGTTGGGACAGCGAACACTGAAGCTTTCTTT. Translated, it gives CASSVGTANTEAFF.

This sequence joins TRBV5-6 and TRBJ2-5; D not resolved. The germline V and J ends were trimmed by 2 bases and 0 bases, with 5 bases remaining between them. The CDR3 loop spans 13 amino acids. Germline-derived CDR1 and CDR2 are SGHDT and YYEEEE. CDR3 nucleotide sequence: TGTGCCAGCAGCTTTACCTACCAAGAGACCCAGTACTTC. Its translation: CASSFTYQETQYF.

The chain couples TRBV7-3 to TRBJ2-1; 7 bases fit TRBD1. Germline-derived CDR1 and CDR2 are SGHTA and FQGTGA. Germline trimming cut 5 bases from V and 6 bases from J; bases unmatched to any gene: 4. The CDR3 is 13 amino acids. CDR3 amino acids: CASSPQGSNEQFF. The DNA for the CDR3 is TGTGCCAGCAGCCCACAGGGGAGCAATGAGCAGTTCTTC.

This clone was seen at least ten times. The chain carries TRBV6-1 and TRBJ2-3; D perhaps matches TRBD1 (6 bases). The V gene lost 4 bases and the J gene lost 1 base, with 12 bases spanning the gap. Germline CDR1 reads MNHNS; CDR2 reads SASEGT. The CDR3 extends over 15 amino acids. CDR3 region: CASSVKRQGTDTQYF. In DNA form, the CDR3 reads TGTGCCAGCAGTGTAAAAAGACAGGGCACAGATACGCAGTATTTT.

At least ten counts were recorded for this clone. The same CDR3 arises from other DNA sequences in this sample as well. The gene calls are TRBV27 and TRBJ2-3, with D tentatively TRBD1 (6 bases). Trimming removed 5 bases at V and 1 base at J, with 10 bases between. The V gene's germline CDR1 is MNHEY and CDR2 SMNVEV (reference sequence). The CDR3 loop spans 14 amino acids. The CDR3 is CASSVTGRTDTQYF. CDR3 in DNA: TGTGCCAGCAGTGTGACAGGTCGCACAGATACGCAGTATTTT.

The rearrangement uses TRBV6-5 and TRBJ1-1; weak D call: TRBD1 (5 bases). Trimming cost V 6 bases and J 6 bases, with 11 bases left between them. Germline V gene data show CDR1 as MNHEY and CDR2 as SVGAGI. This CDR3 has 12 amino acids. The CDR3 nucleotides are TGTGCCAGCAGGGGGGGTAGGGCTGAAGCTTTCTTT. Translating it yields CASRGGRAEAFF.

The V gene is TRBV9, the J gene TRBJ2-5, with D unclear. The ends were cut back, 3 bases at V and 6 bases at J, with 18 bases in the middle. This CDR3 spans 15 amino acids. Germline V gene sequence: CDR1 SGDLS, CDR2 YYNGEE. The CDR3 protein is CASSAPWTVDKTQYF. CDR3 sequence (DNA): TGTGCCAGCAGCGCCCCCTGGACCGTAGATAAGACCCAGTACTTC. The full variable domain, in which reference TRBV9 and TRBJ2-5 provide the parts outside the CDR3, is DSGVTQTPKHLITATGQRVTLRCSPRSGDLSVYWYQQSLDQGLQFLIQYYNGEERAKGNILERFSAQQFPDLHSELNLSSLELGDSALYFCASSAPWTVDKTQYFGPGTRLLVL.

This chain joins TRBV30 and TRBJ1-5; D is ambiguous. This CDR3 contains 13 residues. Germline V gene sequence: CDR1 GTSNPN, CDR2 SVGIG (reference sequence). Trimming cost V 0 bases and J 1 base, with 4 bases left between them. The CDR3 region is CAWSVESNQPQHF. The CDR3 coding sequence is TGTGCCTGGAGTGTGGAGAGCAATCAGCCCCAGCATTTT.

This chain connects TRBV5-3 to TRBJ1-2, with TRBD1 as a possible D gene (5 bases). Being an ORF, TRBV5-3 has a function that is uncertain. V lost 0 bases and J 6 bases, leaving 12 bases between the germline ends. The CDR3 length is 14 residues. CDR3 sequence (DNA): TGTGCCAGAAGCTTGGGCGAGGGGTATGATGGCTACACCTTC. Protein product: CARSLGEGYDGYTF.

The rearrangement joins TRBV7-9 to TRBJ2-1; TRBD1 matches 10 bases. The CDR3 loop spans 14 amino acids. Looked up from germline, CDR1 is SEHNR and CDR2 is FQNEAQ (reference sequence). Unmatched junction bases numbered 2, after V lost 5 bases and J lost 4 bases. This CDR3 is CASSGTGDYNEQFF. The CDR3 nucleotides are TGTGCCAGCAGCGGGACAGGGGATTACAATGAGCAGTTCTTC.

The rearrangement joins TRBV2 to TRBJ2-4; no clear D. CDR3 length: 15 residues. Germline values: CDR1 SNHLY, CDR2 FYNNEI. V lost 8 bases, J lost 2 bases, and 16 bases lay in between. The CDR3 coding sequence is TGTGCCAGCGTGGCTAGTGATCCCACCAAAAACATTCAGTACTTC. This translates into CASVASDPTKNIQYF.

This clone was detected once. J is TRBJ2-6 and V is TRBV5-1, with D hard to call. This CDR3 contains 15 residues. From germline, CDR1 is SGHRS and CDR2 YFSETQ. The V end lost 1 base, the J end lost 2 bases, and 7 bases lay between the germline ends. The CDR3 DNA reads as TGCGCCAGCAGCTTGAATGTAGCTGGGGCCAACGTCCTGACTTTC. As protein: CASSLNVAGANVLTF. Together with reference TRBV5-1 and TRBJ2-6, the CDR3 gives the full variable domain: KAGVTQTPRYLIKTRGQQVTLSCSPISGHRSVSWYQQTPGQGLQFLFEYFSETQRNKGNFPGRFSGRQFSNSRSEMNVSTLELGDSALYLCASSLNVAGANVLTFGAGSRLTVL.

V and J are TRBV2 and TRBJ2-7, with no clear D. V gave up 5 bases and J gave up 8 bases, with 16 bases separating them. CDR1 and CDR2 from the germline V gene are SNHLY and FYNNEI. This CDR3 has 13 residues. The CDR3 spells CASSPDVSRKQYF. CDR3 sequence (DNA): TGTGCCAGCAGTCCAGACGTGTCCCGAAAGCAGTACTTC. The full variable domain, in which reference TRBV2 and TRBJ2-7 provide the parts outside the CDR3, is EPEVTQTPSHQVTQMGQEVILRCVPISNHLYFYWYRQILGQKVEFLVSFYNNEISEKSEIFDDQFSVERPDGSNFTLKIRSTKLEDSAMYFCASSPDVSRKQYFGPGTRLTVT.

The V gene is TRBV9, the J gene TRBJ2-7, with D possibly TRBD2 on 5 matching bases. CDR3 size: 14 residues. Trimming stripped 4 bases from V and 6 bases from J, with 17 bases between. Germline V gene lookup returns CDR1 SGDLS and CDR2 YYNGEE. The CDR3 sequence is CASSPSWVRGEQYF. In DNA form, the CDR3 reads TGTGCCAGCAGCCCCAGCTGGGTCCGGGGCGAGCAGTACTTC. The entire variable domain, with the rest obtained from reference TRBV9 and TRBJ2-7, is as follows: DSGVTQTPKHLITATGQRVTLRCSPRSGDLSVYWYQQSLDQGLQFLIQYYNGEERAKGNILERFSAQQFPDLHSELNLSSLELGDSALYFCASSPSWVRGEQYFGPGTRLTVT.

The V call is TRBV28, the J call TRBJ2-5, with 16 bases aligning to TRBD2. Germline lookup yields CDR1 MDHEN and CDR2 SYDVKM. V trimming: 3 bases; J trimming: 5 bases; junction bases outside the gene matches: 12. The CDR3 is 19 amino acids. The CDR3 nucleotides are TGTGCCAGCAGTTTGGTTGAGGGACTAGCGGGAGGGCCCAGGGAGACCCAGTACTTC. Amino acids: CASSLVEGLAGGPRETQYF.

This rearrangement joins TRBV27 to TRBJ1-4; 7 positions agree with TRBD1. V was pared by 6 bases and J by 3 bases, with 4 bases of the junction left unmatched. The germline V gene has CDR1 MNHEY and CDR2 SMNVEV (reference sequence). The CDR3 consists of 14 residues. The CDR3 DNA follows: TGTGCCAGCAGCCCTACAGGGGCTAATGAAAAACTGTTTTTT. As protein: CASSPTGANEKLFF.

Turning to this clone: A single base separates this from a much larger clone, so it may be a read error. The chain employs TRBV5-1 and TRBJ2-2; weak D call: TRBD1 (6 bases). CDR1 SGHRS and CDR2 YFSETQ come from the germline V gene. The CDR3 length is 15 residues. Trimming stripped 0 bases from V and 0 bases from J, with 6 bases between. The CDR3 region has the DNA TGCGCCAGCAGCTTGGGGACAGCGAACACCGGGGAGCTGTTTTTT. Amino acid sequence: CASSLGTANTGELFF.

This chain joins TRBV11-2 and TRBJ2-3, with TRBD2 matching over 16 bases. In germline, CDR1 is SGHAT, CDR2 FQNNGV. This CDR3 is built from 16 residues. J gave up 5 bases and V 5 bases, and 4 bases lay outside the gene matches. The CDR3 sequence: CASSPGTSGRVDTQYF. In DNA form, the CDR3 reads TGTGCCAGCAGCCCAGGGACTAGCGGGAGGGTAGATACGCAGTATTTT.

This chain connects TRBV28 to TRBJ1-5, with D perhaps matching TRBD1 (5 bases). This CDR3 spans 15 amino acids. Germline CDR1 MDHEN, CDR2 SYDVKM. V lost 4 bases and J lost 2, with 12 bases in between. The CDR3 bases are TGTGCCAGCAGTTGGGGCGGATCAGGCAATCAGCCCCAGCATTTT. Translated: CASSWGGSGNQPQHF. The whole variable domain, filled in from reference TRBV28 and TRBJ1-5, reads DVKVTQSSRYLVKRTGEKVFLECVQDMDHENMFWYRQDPGLGLRLIYFSYDVKMKEKGDIPEGYSVSREKKERFSLILESASTNQTSMYLCASSWGGSGNQPQHFGDGTRLSIL.

The chain carries TRBV4-1 and TRBJ2-3, with TRBD2 matching over 13 bases. This CDR3 region has 19 residues. The trim removed 3 bases at V and 0 bases at J, leaving 9 bases unmatched. Looked up from germline, CDR1 is MGHRA and CDR2 is YSYEKL. The CDR3 is CASSQAGTSGIYSTDTQYF. In DNA form, the CDR3 reads TGCGCCAGCAGCCAGGCCGGGACTAGCGGGATATATAGCACAGATACGCAGTATTTT.

The chain couples TRBV28 to TRBJ1-2; a weak D match, TRBD1 (6 bases). The CDR3 consists of 15 residues. The germline CDR1 and CDR2 sequences are MDHEN and SYDVKM. V lost 4 bases, J lost 4 bases, and 16 bases lay in between. The CDR3 protein is CASSSVGGEPYGYTF. The DNA for the CDR3 is TGTGCCAGCAGTTCCGTCGGGGGCGAGCCCTATGGCTACACCTTC.